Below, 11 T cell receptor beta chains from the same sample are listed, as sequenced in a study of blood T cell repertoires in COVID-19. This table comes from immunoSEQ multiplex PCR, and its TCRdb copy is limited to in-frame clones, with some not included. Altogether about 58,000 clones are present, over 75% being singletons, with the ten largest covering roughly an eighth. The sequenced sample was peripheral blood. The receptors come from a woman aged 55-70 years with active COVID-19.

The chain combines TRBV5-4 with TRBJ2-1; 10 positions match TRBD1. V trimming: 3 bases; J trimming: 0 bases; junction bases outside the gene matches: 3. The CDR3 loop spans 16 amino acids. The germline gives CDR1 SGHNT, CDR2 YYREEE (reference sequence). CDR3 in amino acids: CASSSRTGGSYNEQFF. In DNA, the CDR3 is TGTGCCAGCAGCTCGCGGACAGGGGGCTCCTACAATGAGCAGTTCTTC.

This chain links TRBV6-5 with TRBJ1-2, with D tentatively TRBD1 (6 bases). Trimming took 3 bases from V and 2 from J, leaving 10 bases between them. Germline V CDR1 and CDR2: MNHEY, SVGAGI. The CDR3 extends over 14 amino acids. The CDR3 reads CASSYDRKNYGYTF. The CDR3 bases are TGTGCCAGCAGTTATGACAGGAAAAACTATGGCTACACCTTC.

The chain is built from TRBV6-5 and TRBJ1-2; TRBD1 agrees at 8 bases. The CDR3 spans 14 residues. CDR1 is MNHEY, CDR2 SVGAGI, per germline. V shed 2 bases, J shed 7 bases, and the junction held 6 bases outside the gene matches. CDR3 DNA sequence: TGTGCCAGCAGTTACGACAGGGGAGCCCGTGGCTACACCTTC. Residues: CASSYDRGARGYTF.

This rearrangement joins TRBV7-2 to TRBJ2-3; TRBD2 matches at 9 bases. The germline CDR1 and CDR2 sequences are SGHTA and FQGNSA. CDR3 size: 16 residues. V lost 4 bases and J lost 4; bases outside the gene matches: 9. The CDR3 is CASSSAAAGGADTQYF. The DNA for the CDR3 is TGTGCCAGCAGCTCCGCCGCGGCGGGGGGGGCAGATACGCAGTATTTT.

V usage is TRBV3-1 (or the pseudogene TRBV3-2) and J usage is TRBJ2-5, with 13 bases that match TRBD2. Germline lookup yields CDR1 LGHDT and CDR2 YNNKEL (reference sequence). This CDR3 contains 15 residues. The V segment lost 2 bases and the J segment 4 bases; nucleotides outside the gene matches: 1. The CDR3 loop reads CASSQTSGGAETQYF. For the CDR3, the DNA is TGTGCCAGCAGCCAAACTAGCGGGGGGGCAGAGACCCAGTACTTC.

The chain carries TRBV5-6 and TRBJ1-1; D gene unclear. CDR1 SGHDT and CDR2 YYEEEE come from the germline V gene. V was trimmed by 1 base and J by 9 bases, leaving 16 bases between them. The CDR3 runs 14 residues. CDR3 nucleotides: TGTGCCAGCAGCTTGTGGCGGCGGGAAGGGAAAGCTTTCTTT. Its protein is CASSLWRREGKAFF.

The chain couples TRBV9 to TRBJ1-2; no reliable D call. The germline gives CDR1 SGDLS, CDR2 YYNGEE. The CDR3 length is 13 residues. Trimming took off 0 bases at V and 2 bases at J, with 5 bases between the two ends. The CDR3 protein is CASSVGENYGYTF. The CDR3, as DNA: TGTGCCAGCAGCGTAGGAGAGAACTATGGCTACACCTTC.

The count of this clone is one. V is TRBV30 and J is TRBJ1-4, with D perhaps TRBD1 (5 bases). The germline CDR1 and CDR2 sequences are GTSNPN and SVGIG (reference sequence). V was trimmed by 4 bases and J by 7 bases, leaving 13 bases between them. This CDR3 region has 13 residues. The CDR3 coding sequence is TGTGCCTGGAATCGGCAGGGCAGTGAAAAACTGTTTTTT. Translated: CAWNRQGSEKLFF.

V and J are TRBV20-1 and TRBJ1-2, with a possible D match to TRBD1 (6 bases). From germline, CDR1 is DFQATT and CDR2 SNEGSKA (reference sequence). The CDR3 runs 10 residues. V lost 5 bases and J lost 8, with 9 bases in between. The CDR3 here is CSAGRGGYTF. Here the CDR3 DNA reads TGCAGTGCTGGCAGGGGAGGCTACACCTTC.

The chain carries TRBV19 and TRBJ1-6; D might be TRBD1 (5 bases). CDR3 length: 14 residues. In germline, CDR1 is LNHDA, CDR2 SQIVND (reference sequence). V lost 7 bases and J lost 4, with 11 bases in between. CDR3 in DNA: TGTGCCAGTACGCAGGGATTGTATAATTCACCCCTCCACTTT. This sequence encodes CASTQGLYNSPLHF.

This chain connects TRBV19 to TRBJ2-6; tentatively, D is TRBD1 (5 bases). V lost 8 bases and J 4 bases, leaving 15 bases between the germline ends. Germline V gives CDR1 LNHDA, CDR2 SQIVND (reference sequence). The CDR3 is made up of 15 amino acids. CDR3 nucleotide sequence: TGTGCCAGTGGCGACAGACCGGGCGGGGCCAACGTCCTGACTTTC. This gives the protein CASGDRPGGANVLTF.